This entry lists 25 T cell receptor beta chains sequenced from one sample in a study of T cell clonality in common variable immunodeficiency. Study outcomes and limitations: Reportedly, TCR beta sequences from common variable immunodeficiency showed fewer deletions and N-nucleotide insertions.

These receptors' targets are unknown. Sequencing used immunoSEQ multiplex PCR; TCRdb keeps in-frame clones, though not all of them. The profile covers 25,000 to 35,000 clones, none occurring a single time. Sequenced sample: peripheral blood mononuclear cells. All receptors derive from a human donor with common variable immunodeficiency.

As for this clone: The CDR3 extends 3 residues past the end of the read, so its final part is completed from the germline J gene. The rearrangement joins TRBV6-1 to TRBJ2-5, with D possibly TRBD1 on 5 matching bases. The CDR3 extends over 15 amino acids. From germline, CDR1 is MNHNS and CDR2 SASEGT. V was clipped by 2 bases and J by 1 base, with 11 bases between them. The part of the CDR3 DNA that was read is TGTGCCAGCAGTGAACCAGGGCTATCCCAAGAGACC. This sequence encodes CASSEPGLSQET. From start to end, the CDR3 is CASSEPGLSQETQYF.

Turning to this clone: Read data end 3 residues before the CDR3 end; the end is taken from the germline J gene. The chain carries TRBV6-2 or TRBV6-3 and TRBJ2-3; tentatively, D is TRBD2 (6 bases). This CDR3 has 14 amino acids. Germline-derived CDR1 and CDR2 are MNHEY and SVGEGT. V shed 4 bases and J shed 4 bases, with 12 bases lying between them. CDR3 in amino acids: CASSSLGGSDTQYF. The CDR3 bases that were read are TGTGCCAGCAGTTCTCTCGGGGGATCAGATACG.

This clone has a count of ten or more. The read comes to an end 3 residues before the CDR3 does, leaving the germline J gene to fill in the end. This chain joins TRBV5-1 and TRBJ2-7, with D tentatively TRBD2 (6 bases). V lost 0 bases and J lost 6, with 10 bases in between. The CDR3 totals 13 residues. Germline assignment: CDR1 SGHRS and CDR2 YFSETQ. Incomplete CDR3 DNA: TGCGCCAGCAGCTTGGCCGGGGGTGTCGAG. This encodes CASSLAGGVE. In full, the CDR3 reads CASSLAGGVEQYF.

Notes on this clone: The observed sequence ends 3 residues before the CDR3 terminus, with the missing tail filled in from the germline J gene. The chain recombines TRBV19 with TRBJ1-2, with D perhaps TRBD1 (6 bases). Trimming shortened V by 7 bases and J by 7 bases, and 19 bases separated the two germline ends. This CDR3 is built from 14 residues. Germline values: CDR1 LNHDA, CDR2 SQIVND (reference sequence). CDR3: CASTPKTGPPGYTF. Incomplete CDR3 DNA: TGTGCCAGTACACCGAAAACAGGGCCCCCTGGC.

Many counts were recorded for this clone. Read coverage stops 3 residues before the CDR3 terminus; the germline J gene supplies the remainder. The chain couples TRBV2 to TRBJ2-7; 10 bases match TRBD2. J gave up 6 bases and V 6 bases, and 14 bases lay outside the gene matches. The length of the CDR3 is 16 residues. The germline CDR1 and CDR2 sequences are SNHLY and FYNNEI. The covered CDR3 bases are TGTGCCAGCAGACCCCTCCGGGGGACTAGCGCTCCCGAG. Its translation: CASRPLRGTSAPE. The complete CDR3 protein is CASRPLRGTSAPEQYF.

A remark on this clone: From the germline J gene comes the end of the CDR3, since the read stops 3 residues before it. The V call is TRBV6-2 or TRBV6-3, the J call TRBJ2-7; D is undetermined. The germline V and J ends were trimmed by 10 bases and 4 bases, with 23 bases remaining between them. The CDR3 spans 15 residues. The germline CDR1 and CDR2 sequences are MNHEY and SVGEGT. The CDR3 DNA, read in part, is TGTGCCACCATGCTTTCCGGGTCATCTTTTTACGAG. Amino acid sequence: CATMLSGSSFYE. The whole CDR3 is CATMLSGSSFYEQYF.

CDR3 DNA, as far as it was read: TGTGCCAGCTCACCCTGGACAGATGGC. Its translation is CASSPWTDG. The full CDR3 protein is CASSPWTDGYTF. The chain combines TRBV18 with TRBJ1-2; tentative D call: TRBD1 (6 bases). Read data end 3 residues before the CDR3 end; the end is taken from the germline J gene. Trimming left V 3 bases short and J 6 bases short, with 8 bases between. CDR3 length equals 12 residues. The germline V gene encodes CDR1 KGHSH and CDR2 LQKENI. Drawing the rest from reference TRBV18 and TRBJ1-2, the complete variable domain is NAGVMQNPRHLVRRRGQEARLRCSPMKGHSHVYWYRQLPEEGLKFMVYLQKENIIDESGMPKERFSAEFPKEGPSILRIQQVVRGDSAAYFCASSPWTDGYTFGSGTRLTVV.

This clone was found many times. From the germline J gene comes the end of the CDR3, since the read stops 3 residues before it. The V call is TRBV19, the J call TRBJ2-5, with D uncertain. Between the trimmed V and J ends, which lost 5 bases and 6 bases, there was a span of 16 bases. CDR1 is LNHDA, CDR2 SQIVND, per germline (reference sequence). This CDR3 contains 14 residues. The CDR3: CASSLDTAQKTQYF. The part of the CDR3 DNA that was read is TGTGCCAGTAGTCTCGACACCGCCCAGAAGACC. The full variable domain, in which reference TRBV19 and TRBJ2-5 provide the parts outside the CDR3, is DGGITQSPKYLFRKEGQNVTLSCEQNLNHDAMYWYRQDPGQGLRLIYYSQIVNDFQKGDIAEGYSVSREKKESFPLTVTSAQKNPTAFYLCASSLDTAQKTQYFGPGTRLLVL.

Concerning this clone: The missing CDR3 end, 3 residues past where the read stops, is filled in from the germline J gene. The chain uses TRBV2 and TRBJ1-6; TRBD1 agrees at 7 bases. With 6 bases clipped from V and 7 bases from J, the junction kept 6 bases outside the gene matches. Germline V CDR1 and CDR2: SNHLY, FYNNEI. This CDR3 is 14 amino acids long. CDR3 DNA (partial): TGTGCCAGCAGAGGGACAGTGTACAATTCACCC. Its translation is CASRGTVYNSP. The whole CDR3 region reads CASRGTVYNSPLHF. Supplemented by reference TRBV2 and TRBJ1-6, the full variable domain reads EPEVTQTPSHQVTQMGQEVILRCVPISNHLYFYWYRQILGQKVEFLVSFYNNEISEKSEIFDDQFSVERPDGSNFTLKIRSTKLEDSAMYFCASRGTVYNSPLHFGNGTRLTVT.

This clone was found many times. The DNA read from the CDR3 is TGTGCCAGCAGCTTGGGACTTTGGAACACTGAA. It is translated as CASSLGLWNTE. The whole CDR3 region reads CASSLGLWNTEAFF. The chain is built from TRBV5-4 and TRBJ1-1; D gene ambiguous. The CDR3 is cut off 3 residues early in the read; its end comes from the germline J gene. The CDR3 extends over 14 amino acids. CDR1 SGHNT and CDR2 YYREEE come from the germline V gene (reference sequence). The ends were cut back, 0 bases at V and 1 base at J, with 7 bases in the middle. The variable domain in full, completed from reference TRBV5-4 and TRBJ1-1, reads ETGVTQSPTHLIKTRGQQVTLRCSSQSGHNTVSWYQQALGQGPQFIFQYYREEENGRGNFPPRFSGLQFPNYSSELNVNALELDDSALYLCASSLGLWNTEAFFGQGTRLTVV.

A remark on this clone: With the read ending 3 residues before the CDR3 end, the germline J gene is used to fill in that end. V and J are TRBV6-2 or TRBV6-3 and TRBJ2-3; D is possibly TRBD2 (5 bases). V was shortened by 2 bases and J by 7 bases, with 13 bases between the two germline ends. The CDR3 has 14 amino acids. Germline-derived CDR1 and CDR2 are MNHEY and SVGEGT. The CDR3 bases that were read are TGTGCCAGCAGTTACGGAGCGGTTGGGAATACG. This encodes CASSYGAVGNT. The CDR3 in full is CASSYGAVGNTQYF.

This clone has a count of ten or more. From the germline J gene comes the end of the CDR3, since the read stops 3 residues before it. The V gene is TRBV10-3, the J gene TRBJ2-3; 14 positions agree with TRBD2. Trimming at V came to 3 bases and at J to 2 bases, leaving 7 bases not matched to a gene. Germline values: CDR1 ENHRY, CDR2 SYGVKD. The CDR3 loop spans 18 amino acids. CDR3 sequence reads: CAISDSGLAGGTTDTQYF. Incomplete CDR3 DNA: TGTGCCATCAGTGATTCTGGACTAGCGGGGGGAACCACAGATACG.

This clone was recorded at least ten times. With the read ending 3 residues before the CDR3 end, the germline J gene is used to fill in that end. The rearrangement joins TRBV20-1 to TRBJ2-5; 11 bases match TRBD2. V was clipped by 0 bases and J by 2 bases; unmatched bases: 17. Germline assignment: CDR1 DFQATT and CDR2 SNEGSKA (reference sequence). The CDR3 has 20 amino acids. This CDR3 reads CSARELLKEGTSGGQETQYF. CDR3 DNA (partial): TGCAGTGCTAGAGAGCTCCTCAAGGAGGGAACTAGCGGGGGACAAGAGACC.

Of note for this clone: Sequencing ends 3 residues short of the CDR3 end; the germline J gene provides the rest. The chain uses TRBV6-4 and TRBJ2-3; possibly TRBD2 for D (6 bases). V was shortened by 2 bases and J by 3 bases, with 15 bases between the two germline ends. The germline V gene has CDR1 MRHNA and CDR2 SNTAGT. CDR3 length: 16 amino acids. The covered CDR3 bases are TGTGCCAGCAGTGACGGCGGAGGGGCAGCAACAGATACG. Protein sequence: CASSDGGGAATDT. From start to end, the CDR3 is CASSDGGGAATDTQYF.

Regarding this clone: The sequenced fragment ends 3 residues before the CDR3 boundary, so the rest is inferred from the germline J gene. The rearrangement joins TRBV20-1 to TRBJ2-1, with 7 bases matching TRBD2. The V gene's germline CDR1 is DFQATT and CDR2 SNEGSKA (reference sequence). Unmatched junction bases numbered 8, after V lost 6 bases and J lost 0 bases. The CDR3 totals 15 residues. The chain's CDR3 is CSAPNASGSYNEQFF. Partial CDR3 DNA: TGCAGTGCGCCCAACGCTAGCGGCTCCTACAATGAG.

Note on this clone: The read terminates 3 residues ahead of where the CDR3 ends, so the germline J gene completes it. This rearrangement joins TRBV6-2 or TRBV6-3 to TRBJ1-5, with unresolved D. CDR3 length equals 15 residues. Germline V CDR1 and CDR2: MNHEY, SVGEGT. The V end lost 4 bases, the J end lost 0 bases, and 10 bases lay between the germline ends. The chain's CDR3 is CASSLAAYSNQPQHF. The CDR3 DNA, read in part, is TGTGCCAGCAGTTTGGCGGCTTATAGCAATCAGCCC.

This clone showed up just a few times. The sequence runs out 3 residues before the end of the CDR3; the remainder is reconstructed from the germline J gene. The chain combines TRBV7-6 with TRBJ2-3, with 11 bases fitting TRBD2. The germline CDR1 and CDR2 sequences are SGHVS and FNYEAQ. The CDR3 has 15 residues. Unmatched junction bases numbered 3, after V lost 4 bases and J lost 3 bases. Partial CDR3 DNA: TGTGCCAGCAGCTACGGACTAGCGGGTACAGATACG. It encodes CASSYGLAGTDT. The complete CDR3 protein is CASSYGLAGTDTQYF.

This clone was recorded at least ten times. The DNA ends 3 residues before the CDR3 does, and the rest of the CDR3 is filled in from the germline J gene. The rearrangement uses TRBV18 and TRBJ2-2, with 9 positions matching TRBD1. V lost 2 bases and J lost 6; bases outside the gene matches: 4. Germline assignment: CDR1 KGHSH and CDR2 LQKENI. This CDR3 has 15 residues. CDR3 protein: CASSPGDRDSGELFF. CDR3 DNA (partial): TGTGCCAGCTCACCAGGGGACAGGGATTCCGGGGAG.

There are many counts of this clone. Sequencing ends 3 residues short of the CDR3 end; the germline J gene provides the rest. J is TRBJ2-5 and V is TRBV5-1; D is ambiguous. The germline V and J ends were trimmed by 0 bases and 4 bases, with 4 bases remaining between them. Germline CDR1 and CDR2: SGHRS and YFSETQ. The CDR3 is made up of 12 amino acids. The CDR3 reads CASSLARETQYF. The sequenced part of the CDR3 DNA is TGCGCCAGCAGCTTGGCCCGAGAGACC.

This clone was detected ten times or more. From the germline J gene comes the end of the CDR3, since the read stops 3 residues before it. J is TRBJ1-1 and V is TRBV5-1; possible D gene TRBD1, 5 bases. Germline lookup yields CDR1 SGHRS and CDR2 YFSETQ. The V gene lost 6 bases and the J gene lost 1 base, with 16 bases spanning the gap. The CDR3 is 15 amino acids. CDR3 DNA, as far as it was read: TGCGCCAGCACGGCCGGGGACTCCAAGAACACTGAA. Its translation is CASTAGDSKNTE. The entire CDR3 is CASTAGDSKNTEAFF.

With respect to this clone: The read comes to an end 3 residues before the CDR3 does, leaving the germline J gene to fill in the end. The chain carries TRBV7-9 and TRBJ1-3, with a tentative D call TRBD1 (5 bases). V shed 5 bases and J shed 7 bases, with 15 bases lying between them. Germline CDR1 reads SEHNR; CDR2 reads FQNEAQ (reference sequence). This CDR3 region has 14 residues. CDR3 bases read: TGTGCCAGCAGCCCCTCCCAGGGAGGTAACACC. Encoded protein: CASSPSQGGNT. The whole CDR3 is CASSPSQGGNTIYF. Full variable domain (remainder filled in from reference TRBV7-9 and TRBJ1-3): DTGVSQNPRHKITKRGQNVTFRCDPISEHNRLYWYRQTLGQGPEFLTYFQNEAQLEKSRLLSDRFSAERPKGSFSTLEIQRTEQGDSAMYLCASSPSQGGNTIYFGEGSWLTVV.

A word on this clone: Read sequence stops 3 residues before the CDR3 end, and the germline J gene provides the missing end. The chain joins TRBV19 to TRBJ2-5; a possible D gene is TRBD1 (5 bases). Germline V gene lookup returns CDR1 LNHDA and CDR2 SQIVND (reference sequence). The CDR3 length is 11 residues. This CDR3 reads CASTLGHTQYF. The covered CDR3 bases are TGTGCCAGTACCCTCGGACACACC.

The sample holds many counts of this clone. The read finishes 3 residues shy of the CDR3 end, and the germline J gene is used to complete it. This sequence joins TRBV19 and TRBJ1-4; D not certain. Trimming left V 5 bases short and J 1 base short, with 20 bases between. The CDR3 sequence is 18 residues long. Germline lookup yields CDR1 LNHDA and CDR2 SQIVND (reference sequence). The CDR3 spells CASSSTTGRVGTNEKLFF. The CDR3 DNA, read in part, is TGTGCCAGTAGTTCAACAACGGGGAGGGTCGGAACTAATGAAAAA. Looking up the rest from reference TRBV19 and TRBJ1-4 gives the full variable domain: DGGITQSPKYLFRKEGQNVTLSCEQNLNHDAMYWYRQDPGQGLRLIYYSQIVNDFQKGDIAEGYSVSREKKESFPLTVTSAQKNPTAFYLCASSSTTGRVGTNEKLFFGSGTQLSVL.

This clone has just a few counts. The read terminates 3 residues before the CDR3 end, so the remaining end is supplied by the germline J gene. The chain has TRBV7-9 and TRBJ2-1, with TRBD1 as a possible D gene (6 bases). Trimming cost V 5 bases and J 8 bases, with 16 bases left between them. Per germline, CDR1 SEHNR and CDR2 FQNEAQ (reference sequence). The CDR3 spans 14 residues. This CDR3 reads CASSNTGMGHEQFF. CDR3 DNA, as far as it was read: TGTGCCAGCAGCAACACAGGGATGGGCCATGAG.

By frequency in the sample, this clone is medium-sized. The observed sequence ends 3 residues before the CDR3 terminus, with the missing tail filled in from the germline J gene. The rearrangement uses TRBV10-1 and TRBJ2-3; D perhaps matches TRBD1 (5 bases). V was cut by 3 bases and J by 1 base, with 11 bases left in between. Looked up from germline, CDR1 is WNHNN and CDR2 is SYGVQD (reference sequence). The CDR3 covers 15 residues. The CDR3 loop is CASSETGQRTDTQYF. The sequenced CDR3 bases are TGCGCCAGCAGTGAAACTGGACAACGCACAGATACG.